This TCR beta chain stems from a study of T cells after posttransplantation cyclophosphamide. The study's findings and limits: After PTCy, TRB diversity resembled that of CNI/methotrexate controls. Skin or GI-infiltrating T cells shared few TRB sequences with blood.

TCRdb's copy holds only in-frame clones and misses some; the assay was immunoSEQ multiplex PCR. The table has fewer than 40,000 clones, about 87% seen once. With 6 bases removed from V and 2 bases from J, the gap between germline ends came to 13 bases. The CDR3 contains 14 residues. Germline V lookup: CDR1 MNHEY, CDR2 SMNVEV (reference sequence). A word on this clone: Its antigen is still unknown.

This sequence joins TRBV27 and TRBJ1-1, with a tentative D call TRBD1 (6 bases). The sequence was obtained from a woman in her thirties or forties with a blood cancer, CMV-positive, and with a related stem cell donor. The material sequenced was PBMCs. The CDR3 region has the DNA TGTGCCAGCAGCAGAGGACAGTTTAACACTGAAGCTTTCTTT. Protein sequence: CASSRGQFNTEAFF.